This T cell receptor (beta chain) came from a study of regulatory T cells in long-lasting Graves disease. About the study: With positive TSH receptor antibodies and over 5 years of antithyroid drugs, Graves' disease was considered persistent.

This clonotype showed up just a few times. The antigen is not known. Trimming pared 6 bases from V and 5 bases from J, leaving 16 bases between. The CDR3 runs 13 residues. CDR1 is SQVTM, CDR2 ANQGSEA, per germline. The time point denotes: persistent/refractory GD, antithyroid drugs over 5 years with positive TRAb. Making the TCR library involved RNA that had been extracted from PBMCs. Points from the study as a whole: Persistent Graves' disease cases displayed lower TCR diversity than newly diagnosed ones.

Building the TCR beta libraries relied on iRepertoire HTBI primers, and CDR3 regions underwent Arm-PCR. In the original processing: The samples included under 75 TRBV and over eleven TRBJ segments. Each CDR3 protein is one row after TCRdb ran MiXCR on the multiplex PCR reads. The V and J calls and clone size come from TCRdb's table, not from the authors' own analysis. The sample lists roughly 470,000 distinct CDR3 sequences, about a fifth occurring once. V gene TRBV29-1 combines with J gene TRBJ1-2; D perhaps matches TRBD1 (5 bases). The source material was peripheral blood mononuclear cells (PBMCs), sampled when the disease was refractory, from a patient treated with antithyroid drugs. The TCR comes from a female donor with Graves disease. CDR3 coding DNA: TGCAGCGTAGTCGGGGCAGCAGTATATGGCTACACCTTC. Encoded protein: CSVVGAAVYGYTF. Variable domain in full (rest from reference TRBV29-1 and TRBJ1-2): SAVISQKPSRDICQRGTSLTIQCQVDSQVTMMFWYRQQPGQSLTLIATANQGSEATYESGFVIDKFPISRPNLTFSTLTVSNMSPEDSSIYLCSVVGAAVYGYTFGSGTRLTVV.